The 21 T cell receptor beta chains below all came from one sample that was sequenced in a study of blood T cell repertoires in COVID-19 (dated by TCRdb to 2020 to 2022). The library was built by means of the immunoSEQ multiplex PCR assay. TCRdb limited this immuneACCESS table to in-frame rearrangements with V and J called. A share of clones is missing; checked studies link under half to unresolved V genes, and the rest is unexplained. In all, the sample holds 250,000 to 300,000 clones, and less than 90% of those were seen once. The ten largest clones represent about 2% of the sample. The sample taken for sequencing was peripheral blood. These receptors were obtained from a man aged 25-45 years with active or convalescent COVID-19.

The chain has TRBV6-4 and TRBJ2-5, with D tentatively TRBD2 (5 bases). The CDR3 covers 17 residues. The V end lost 0 bases, the J end lost 5 bases, and 19 bases lay between the germline ends. CDR1 is MRHNA and CDR2 is SNTAGT in the germline V gene. CDR3 in DNA: TGTGCCAGCAGTGACTCACGGGATAAGGGTAGGAAGGAGACCCAGTACTTC. It translates to CASSDSRDKGRKETQYF.

The J gene is TRBJ2-7, the V gene TRBV5-6; tentatively, D is TRBD1 (5 bases). The germline gives CDR1 SGHDT, CDR2 YYEEEE. The CDR3 runs to 15 residues. V was cut by 3 bases and J by 2 bases, with 15 bases left in between. The DNA for the CDR3 is TGTGCCAGCAGCTCCCGACAGAACTATCCCTACGAGCAGTACTTC. This translates into CASSSRQNYPYEQYF.

The rearrangement uses TRBV3-1 (or the pseudogene TRBV3-2) and TRBJ2-5; 13 positions agree with TRBD2. Germline loops: CDR1 LGHDT, CDR2 YNNKEL (reference sequence). CDR3 length: 15 amino acids. The V and J ends lost 8 bases and 5 bases, in that order; junction bases with no gene match: 8. CDR3 DNA sequence: TGTGCCAGCCTACTAGCGGGGGGGCCCATGGAGACCCAGTACTTC. This codes for CASLLAGGPMETQYF.

The chain employs TRBV11-2 and TRBJ2-3; 11 nucleotides align to TRBD2. The CDR3 consists of 16 residues. Germline V gives CDR1 SGHAT, CDR2 FQNNGV. Trimming took 3 bases from V and 2 from J; bases not matched to a gene: 4. The DNA for the CDR3 is TGTGCCAGCAGCTTTACTAGCGGGGGATACACAGATACGCAGTATTTT. As protein: CASSFTSGGYTDTQYF. The full variable domain, in which reference TRBV11-2 and TRBJ2-3 provide the parts outside the CDR3, is EAGVAQSPRYKIIEKRQSVAFWCNPISGHATLYWYQQILGQGPKLLIQFQNNGVVDDSQLPKDRFSAERLKGVDSTLKIQPAKLEDSAVYLCASSFTSGGYTDTQYFGPGTRLTVL.

The chain combines TRBV29-1 with TRBJ2-7, with 8 nucleotides matching TRBD1. The V gene end was trimmed by 5 bases and the J gene end by 0 bases; junction bases not matched to a gene: 6. The CDR3 runs 14 residues. Germline V gene sequence: CDR1 SQVTM, CDR2 ANQGSEA. The CDR3 nucleotides read TGCAGCGTTCGCAACAGGGGGAGCTCCTACGAGCAGTACTTC. This sequence encodes CSVRNRGSSYEQYF.

J is TRBJ1-2 and V is TRBV9; 8 bases line up with TRBD1. The germline V gene encodes CDR1 SGDLS and CDR2 YYNGEE. CDR3 length equals 13 residues. J was trimmed by 6 bases and V by 4 bases; bases with no gene match: 5. The CDR3 sequence is CASSYQGADGYTF. CDR3 nucleotides: TGTGCCAGCAGCTATCAGGGGGCAGATGGCTACACCTTC.

The chain joins TRBV13 to TRBJ2-7, with D maybe TRBD1 (5 bases). Trimming took off 0 bases at V and 6 bases at J, with 9 bases between the two ends. The CDR3 has 13 residues. Germline CDR1 is PRHDT and CDR2 is FYEKMQ (reference sequence). Here the CDR3 DNA reads TGTGCCAGCAGCTTAGGACAGGTGCTCGAGCAGTACTTC. It codes for CASSLGQVLEQYF.

V gene TRBV18 combines with J gene TRBJ1-3; TRBD1 matches 8 bases. Losses at the gene ends were 4 bases for V and 3 bases for J; bases not matched to a gene: 5. The CDR3 totals 15 residues. The V gene's germline CDR1 is KGHSH and CDR2 LQKENI. CDR3 residues: CASSRTGRDGNTIYF. The CDR3 nucleotides are TGTGCCAGCTCACGGACAGGGAGGGATGGAAACACCATATATTTT.

The CDR3 DNA reads TGTGCCAGCGCCGAGGTATCCCCCGGTCCCCAGCATTTT. Translation: CASAEVSPGPQHF. The chain is built from TRBV11-2 and TRBJ1-5, with D unresolved. The CDR3 extends over 13 amino acids. From germline, CDR1 is SGHAT and CDR2 FQNNGV. Deletions cut 8 bases from V and 10 bases from J, with 18 bases between.

The chain combines TRBV7-2 with TRBJ1-2, with a possible D match to TRBD1 (6 bases). In germline, CDR1 is SGHTA, CDR2 FQGNSA. The CDR3 has 14 residues. The V end lost 0 bases, the J end lost 6 bases, and 11 bases lay between the germline ends. The CDR3 protein is CASSLARGANGYTF. The DNA of the CDR3 is TGTGCCAGCAGCTTAGCCCGGGGGGCGAATGGCTACACCTTC.

The chain carries TRBV30 and TRBJ2-5; 9 positions agree with TRBD2. Germline V gene data show CDR1 as GTSNPN and CDR2 as SVGIG (reference sequence). V dropped 2 bases and J dropped 2; count of bases not matched to a gene: 3. The CDR3 totals 14 residues. CDR3 bases: TGTGCCTGGAGTATTAGCGGGGGACAAGAGACCCAGTACTTC. Protein sequence: CAWSISGGQETQYF.

The CDR3 nucleotides read TGTGCCAGTAGTACGGACATCGAGTTGGGCGAGCAGTACTTC. Protein sequence: CASSTDIELGEQYF. The gene calls are TRBV19 and TRBJ2-7; possibly TRBD1 for D (5 bases). This CDR3 has 14 residues. The ends were cut back, 4 bases at V and 6 bases at J, with 16 bases in the middle. Germline CDR1 is LNHDA and CDR2 is SQIVND (reference sequence).

The chain combines TRBV15 with TRBJ1-1; 7 bases match TRBD1. CDR1 and CDR2 from the germline V gene are LNHNV and YYDKDF (reference sequence). Trimming cost V 5 bases and J 6 bases; bases outside gene matches: 12. This CDR3 comprises 15 residues. CDR3 loop: CATSGDRAFSPEAFF. DNA for the CDR3: TGTGCCACCAGCGGCGACAGGGCTTTTTCTCCTGAAGCTTTCTTT. Full variable domain (remainder filled in from reference TRBV15 and TRBJ1-1): DAMVIQNPRYQVTQFGKPVTLSCSQTLNHNVMYWYQQKSSQAPKLLFHYYDKDFNNEADTPDNFQSRRPNTSFCFLDIRSPGLGDTAMYLCATSGDRAFSPEAFFGQGTRLTVV.

The genes are TRBV7-9 and TRBJ1-3; 7 nucleotides line up with TRBD1. From germline, CDR1 is SEHNR and CDR2 FQNEAQ (reference sequence). CDR3 length: 13 amino acids. V gave up 11 bases and J gave up 1 base; unmatched junction bases: 5. CDR3 sequence: CAEKQGSGNTIYF. DNA of the CDR3: TGTGCCGAAAAACAGGGGTCTGGAAACACCATATATTTT.

This clone was counted only a few times. CDR3 sequence reads: CASSQDWGGTEAFF. The CDR3 nucleotides read TGTGCCAGCAGCCAAGATTGGGGGGGCACTGAAGCTTTCTTT. The chain uses TRBV4-2 and TRBJ1-1; D is perhaps TRBD1 (5 bases). V was shortened by 0 bases and J by 4 bases, with 9 bases between the two germline ends. CDR3 length equals 14 residues. Looked up from germline, CDR1 is LGHNA and CDR2 is YNFKEQ.

The V gene is TRBV15, the J gene TRBJ1-5; 10 bases are a match to TRBD1. V lost 0 bases, J lost 6 bases, and 5 bases stayed unmatched. This CDR3 has 16 residues. The germline CDR1 and CDR2 sequences are LNHNV and YYDKDF (reference sequence). CDR3 amino acids: CATSRDWGTGVQPQHF. The CDR3 DNA reads as TGTGCCACCAGCAGAGATTGGGGGACAGGGGTTCAGCCCCAGCATTTT.

The chain recombines TRBV3-1 (or the pseudogene TRBV3-2) with TRBJ2-7; 8 bases agree with TRBD2. Looked up from germline, CDR1 is LGHDT and CDR2 is YNNKEL (reference sequence). The junction had 7 bases not matched to a gene; V was cut back by 0 bases and J by 3 bases. The CDR3 length is 16 residues. The CDR3 bases are TGTGCCAGCAGCCAAGATGTGGCTAGCGGGTACTACGAGCAGTACTTC. Its translation is CASSQDVASGYYEQYF.

This rearrangement joins TRBV30 to TRBJ2-3, with D perhaps TRBD2 (6 bases). The germline V gene has CDR1 GTSNPN and CDR2 SVGIG (reference sequence). Between the trimmed V and J ends, which lost 3 bases and 5 bases, there was a span of 15 bases. CDR3 length: 14 amino acids. The CDR3 bases are TGTGCCTGGAGCGGGGGATTGGCAGTAGATACGCAGTATTTT. Translating it yields CAWSGGLAVDTQYF.

The chain joins TRBV5-6 to TRBJ2-5; 9 bases are a match to TRBD1. V was clipped by 4 bases and J by 7 bases; unmatched bases: 14. This CDR3 contains 16 residues. The germline V gene encodes CDR1 SGHDT and CDR2 YYEEEE. CDR3 region: CASSRTGTGLTVTQYF. The CDR3 region has the DNA TGTGCCAGCAGCAGGACCGGGACAGGGCTGACCGTGACCCAGTACTTC.

This sequence joins TRBV29-1 and TRBJ2-7; TRBD1 might be the D (6 bases). CDR1 is SQVTM, CDR2 ANQGSEA, per germline. V was pared by 6 bases and J by 6 bases, with 21 bases between. The CDR3 covers 14 residues. The CDR3 bases are TGCAGCGTAGAACCGGGACACCTGGCCGGCGAGCAGTACTTC. It encodes CSVEPGHLAGEQYF.

In this sample, this clone turned up once. The V and J genes are TRBV7-8 and TRBJ1-3; a possible D gene is TRBD1 (6 bases). The length of the CDR3 is 16 residues. CDR1 is SGHVS and CDR2 is FQNEAQ in the germline V gene. V shed 5 bases and J shed 0 bases, with 14 bases lying between them. In DNA form, the CDR3 reads TGTGCCAGCAGCGGGCCGGGACACCGCTCTGGAAACACCATATATTTT. Its translation is CASSGPGHRSGNTIYF.